Below, 14 T cell receptor beta chains from the same sample are listed, as sequenced in a study of cytomegalovirus exposure and HLA in healthy donors. TCRdb keeps only in-frame clones here, not all; method: immunoSEQ multiplex PCR. This sample has hundreds of thousands of clones, with roughly 83% found just once. The sequencing input was PBMCs. These receptors were obtained from a woman under 30 in good health and CMV-seronegative.

The J gene is TRBJ2-3, the V gene TRBV9, with 14 bases identical to TRBD2. Per the germline V gene, CDR1 is SGDLS and CDR2 is YYNGEE. There are 17 residues in the CDR3. V trimming: 4 bases; J trimming: 5 bases; junction bases outside the gene matches: 9. CDR3 region: CASSTRTSGRTGDTQYF. In nucleotides, the CDR3 is TGTGCCAGCAGCACCCGGACTAGCGGGAGGACCGGAGATACGCAGTATTTT.

The chain has TRBV5-4 and TRBJ1-1; maybe TRBD1 (5 bases). Germline V gene sequence: CDR1 SGHNT, CDR2 YYREEE (reference sequence). Trimming shortened V by 5 bases and J by 5 bases, and 13 bases separated the two germline ends. There are 13 residues in the CDR3. CDR3 amino acids: CASRQGVGTEAFF. Here the CDR3 DNA reads TGTGCCAGCAGGCAGGGTGTGGGAACTGAAGCTTTCTTT.

A few counts support this clone. V gene TRBV5-5 combines with J gene TRBJ1-1; TRBD1 is a possible D gene (6 bases). Germline V gene lookup returns CDR1 SGHKS and CDR2 YYEKEE (reference sequence). V gave up 0 bases and J gave up 3 bases, with 6 bases separating them. The CDR3 runs to 13 residues. The CDR3 DNA reads as TGTGCCAGCAGCTTGGGACAGGACACTGAAGCTTTCTTT. It specifies CASSLGQDTEAFF.

The CDR3 DNA reads TGTGCCAGCAGTTCCGATCTGGTTGATAAGCAGTACTTC. Residues: CASSSDLVDKQYF. The chain employs TRBV28 and TRBJ2-7; D gene unclear. V was shortened by 4 bases and J by 8 bases, with 15 bases between the two germline ends. CDR3 length: 13 amino acids. Germline assignment: CDR1 MDHEN and CDR2 SYDVKM. Filled out from reference TRBV28 and TRBJ2-7, the complete variable domain reads DVKVTQSSRYLVKRTGEKVFLECVQDMDHENMFWYRQDPGLGLRLIYFSYDVKMKEKGDIPEGYSVSREKKERFSLILESASTNQTSMYLCASSSDLVDKQYFGPGTRLTVT.

The chain carries TRBV6-5 and TRBJ1-2, with a weak D call TRBD1 (6 bases). The CDR3 has 13 amino acids. From germline, CDR1 is MNHEY and CDR2 SVGAGI. The CDR3 region has the DNA TGTGCTGTTAGGGGGTTCGAAGGCTATGGCTACACCTTC. Encoded protein: CAVRGFEGYGYTF.

The rearrangement uses TRBV19 and TRBJ1-6, with no clear D. Looked up from germline, CDR1 is LNHDA and CDR2 is SQIVND (reference sequence). CDR3 length: 14 residues. V was trimmed by 7 bases and J by 0 bases, leaving 7 bases between them. The CDR3 DNA follows: TGTGCCAGTACCTGGAGCTCCTATAATTCACCCCTCCACTTT. It codes for CASTWSSYNSPLHF. Supplemented by reference TRBV19 and TRBJ1-6, the full variable domain reads DGGITQSPKYLFRKEGQNVTLSCEQNLNHDAMYWYRQDPGQGLRLIYYSQIVNDFQKGDIAEGYSVSREKKESFPLTVTSAQKNPTAFYLCASTWSSYNSPLHFGNGTRLTVT.

This clone came up once. The chain links TRBV2 to TRBJ2-1; TRBD2 aligns across 8 bases. The germline gives CDR1 SNHLY, CDR2 FYNNEI. Trimming at V came to 7 bases and at J to 5 bases, leaving 7 bases not matched to a gene. The CDR3 sequence is 14 residues long. The CDR3 sequence is CASIVAGWDNEQFF. In nucleotides, the CDR3 is TGTGCCAGCATTGTAGCGGGGTGGGACAATGAGCAGTTCTTC.

The J gene is TRBJ2-1, the V gene TRBV5-1, with a weak D call TRBD1 (6 bases). V was cut by 8 bases and J by 13 bases, with 19 bases left in between. From germline, CDR1 is SGHRS and CDR2 YFSETQ. The CDR3 is 12 residues long. DNA for the CDR3: TGCGCCAGTGGACAGCTCGAGGGGTTCCAGTTCTTC. Translating gives CASGQLEGFQFF.

The J gene is TRBJ2-7, the V gene TRBV11-2; D remains ambiguous. V lost 4 bases to trimming and J lost 2 bases, with 12 bases between them. The CDR3 loop spans 14 amino acids. Germline V lookup: CDR1 SGHAT, CDR2 FQNNGV. The CDR3 DNA sequence: TGTGCCAGCAGCTCAGCAGGCCGACCCTACGAGCAGTACTTC. This sequence encodes CASSSAGRPYEQYF.

The CDR3, as DNA: TGTGCCAGCAGTTACTTGGCAGGGGGAGGTGAAGCTTTCTTT. Amino acid sequence: CASSYLAGGGEAFF. This chain connects TRBV6-6 to TRBJ1-1; 7 bases line up with TRBD1. With 1 base clipped from V and 7 bases from J, the junction kept 6 bases outside the gene matches. CDR1 is MNHNY, CDR2 SVGAGI, per germline (reference sequence). The CDR3 has 14 residues.

J is TRBJ2-1 and V is TRBV27; either TRBD1 or TRBD2 may fit D (6 bases each). CDR3 length: 15 residues. With 2 bases removed from V and 7 bases from J, the gap between germline ends came to 15 bases. From germline, CDR1 is MNHEY and CDR2 SMNVEV (reference sequence). CDR3 sequence (DNA): TGTGCCAGCAGTTTAAGTTGGGGGGCGGGTAATGAGCAGTTCTTC. The encoded protein is CASSLSWGAGNEQFF.

The chain has TRBV11-2 and TRBJ1-1; possible D gene TRBD1, 5 bases. The CDR3 totals 14 residues. V lost 5 bases and J lost 5, with 15 bases in between. Looked up from germline, CDR1 is SGHAT and CDR2 is FQNNGV. In nucleotides, the CDR3 is TGTGCCAGCAGCCTCAGCGCAGGGAAAACTGAAGCTTTCTTT. Translation: CASSLSAGKTEAFF.

This clone appeared once. The rearrangement links TRBV28 to TRBJ2-3; 11 nucleotides match TRBD2. Trimming removed 4 bases from V and 5 bases from J; junction bases left unmatched: 11. The CDR3 contains 17 residues. The germline V gene has CDR1 MDHEN and CDR2 SYDVKM. CDR3 coding DNA: TGTGCCAGCAGTTCGTTGTCGGTAGCGGGGGGGGAAGATACGCAGTATTTT. Encoded protein: CASSSLSVAGGEDTQYF.

V gene TRBV7-8 combines with J gene TRBJ1-1, with D perhaps TRBD1 (6 bases). Germline lookup yields CDR1 SGHVS and CDR2 FQNEAQ. There are 15 residues in the CDR3. Deletions cut 7 bases from V and 0 bases from J, with 15 bases between. CDR3 sequence (DNA): TGTGCCAGCACCCTGGCAGGGGCCTTGAACACTGAAGCTTTCTTT. It translates to CASTLAGALNTEAFF.